A selection of T cell receptor beta chains follows, all from one sample in a study of cytomegalovirus exposure and HLA in healthy donors. Measured with immunoSEQ multiplex PCR; TCRdb has only the in-frame clones, and not every one. This table holds roughly 48,000 clones, approximately 95% found once. The specimen was PBMCs. The source is a woman aged 18 to 35 in good health and CMV-seropositive. Each CDR3 is given with its conserved first and last residue. The D gene is left open where the match is weak. A clone size is listed for some rows: how often the clone was seen (once, few, many), or a class if it is expanded.

CDR3 length: 15; J gene: TRBJ1-5; D gene: NA; clone size: NA; V gene: TRBV28; CDR3 protein: CASSPSGGGGQPQHF; CDR3 DNA: TGTGCCAGCAGCCCCAGCGGGGGCGGGGGTCAGCCCCAGCATTTT
CDR3 length: 13; J gene: TRBJ2-1; D gene: NA; clone size: NA; V gene: TRBV7-9; CDR3 protein: CASRSRVYNEQFF; CDR3 DNA: TGTGCCAGCAGATCCAGGGTCTACAATGAGCAGTTCTTC
CDR3 length: 16; J gene: TRBJ2-2; D gene: TRBD1; clone size: once; V gene: TRBV6-4; CDR3 protein: CASSDSPGQGSGELFF; CDR3 DNA: TGTGCCAGCAGTGATTCCCCGGGACAGGGGTCCGGGGAGCTGTTTTTT
CDR3 length: 14; J gene: TRBJ1-1; D gene: TRBD1; clone size: NA; V gene: TRBV27; CDR3 protein: CASGLRGQGTEAFF; CDR3 DNA: TGTGCCAGCGGGCTTCGGGGACAGGGTACCGAAGCTTTCTTT
CDR3 length: 14; J gene: TRBJ2-3; D gene: NA; clone size: once; V gene: TRBV6-1; CDR3 protein: CASRGGSGTDTQYF; CDR3 DNA: TGTGCCAGCAGAGGAGGTTCCGGCACAGATACGCAGTATTTT
CDR3 length: 15; J gene: TRBJ2-7; D gene: TRBD1; clone size: NA; V gene: TRBV11-3; CDR3 protein: CASSLNRGLSYEQYF; CDR3 DNA: TGTGCCAGCAGCCTAAACAGGGGGCTTTCCTACGAGCAGTACTTC
CDR3 length: 16; J gene: TRBJ2-7; D gene: NA; clone size: NA; V gene: TRBV28; CDR3 protein: CASSFPPMEADYEQYF; CDR3 DNA: TGTGCCAGCAGTTTCCCCCCCATGGAGGCGGACTACGAGCAGTACTTC
CDR3 length: 12; J gene: TRBJ2-3; D gene: NA; clone size: NA; V gene: TRBV19; CDR3 protein: CASSIGIDTQYF; CDR3 DNA: TGTGCCAGTAGTATCGGGATAGATACGCAGTATTTT
CDR3 length: 13; J gene: TRBJ1-5; D gene: NA; clone size: NA; V gene: TRBV7-8; CDR3 protein: CASSLGRWQPQHF; CDR3 DNA: TGTGCCAGCAGCTTAGGGAGATGGCAGCCCCAGCATTTT
CDR3 length: 15; J gene: TRBJ2-1; D gene: TRBD2; clone size: once; V gene: TRBV4-1; CDR3 protein: CASSQPGLARNEQFF; CDR3 DNA: TGCGCCAGCAGCCAGCCGGGACTAGCACGGAATGAGCAGTTCTTC
CDR3 length: 17; J gene: TRBJ2-1; D gene: TRBD2; clone size: NA; V gene: TRBV4-2; CDR3 protein: CASSPWGLAGGLNEQFF; CDR3 DNA: TGTGCCAGCAGCCCCTGGGGACTGGCGGGAGGGCTCAATGAGCAGTTCTTC
CDR3 length: 13; J gene: TRBJ1-5; D gene: NA; clone size: NA; V gene: TRBV5-6; CDR3 protein: CASSNRVGQPQHF; CDR3 DNA: TGTGCCAGCAGCAACAGGGTCGGGCAGCCCCAGCATTTT
CDR3 length: 16; J gene: TRBJ2-4; D gene: NA; clone size: NA; V gene: TRBV7-2; CDR3 protein: CASSLAWGGGQNIQYF; CDR3 DNA: TGTGCCAGCAGCTTAGCTTGGGGTGGAGGGCAAAACATTCAGTACTTC
CDR3 length: 13; J gene: TRBJ2-7; D gene: NA; clone size: NA; V gene: TRBV6-1; CDR3 protein: CASRSGPTYEQYF; CDR3 DNA: TGTGCCAGCAGGTCAGGTCCCACCTACGAGCAGTACTTC
CDR3 length: 15; J gene: TRBJ2-1; D gene: TRBD2; clone size: NA; V gene: TRBV5-6; CDR3 protein: CASSLGLAGANEQFF; CDR3 DNA: TGTGCCAGCAGCTTGGGGTTAGCGGGAGCGAATGAGCAGTTCTTC
CDR3 length: 12; J gene: TRBJ2-1; D gene: TRBD2; clone size: NA; V gene: TRBV28; CDR3 protein: CASSDRGDEQFF; CDR3 DNA: TGTGCCAGCTCCGATCGGGGGGATGAGCAGTTCTTC
CDR3 length: 12; J gene: TRBJ1-5; D gene: NA; clone size: NA; V gene: TRBV7-2; CDR3 protein: CASIPGAQPQHF; CDR3 DNA: TGTGCCAGCATCCCAGGGGCTCAGCCCCAGCATTTT
CDR3 length: 13; J gene: TRBJ1-4; D gene: NA; clone size: once; V gene: TRBV6-1; CDR3 protein: CASSDAEKEKLFF; CDR3 DNA: TGTGCCAGCAGTGACGCAGAAAAGGAAAAACTGTTTTTT
CDR3 length: 16; J gene: TRBJ2-7; D gene: TRBD2; clone size: NA; V gene: TRBV4-3; CDR3 protein: CASSQDLSSGSYEQYF; CDR3 DNA: TGCGCCAGCAGCCAAGATCTGTCTAGCGGGAGCTACGAGCAGTACTTC
CDR3 length: 14; J gene: TRBJ2-7; D gene: TRBD1; clone size: NA; V gene: TRBV28; CDR3 protein: CASSPGQRSYEQYF; CDR3 DNA: TGTGCCAGCAGTCCGGGACAGCGAAGCTACGAGCAGTACTTC
CDR3 length: 11; J gene: TRBJ2-7; D gene: TRBD1; clone size: NA; V gene: TRBV12-5; CDR3 protein: CASGLGDRQYF; CDR3 DNA: TGTGCTAGTGGACTGGGGGACAGGCAGTACTTC
CDR3 length: 13; J gene: TRBJ2-1; D gene: NA; clone size: NA; V gene: TRBV27; CDR3 protein: CASSPDSNNEQFF; CDR3 DNA: TGTGCCAGCAGCCCGGACAGTAACAATGAGCAGTTCTTC
CDR3 length: 19; J gene: TRBJ2-2; D gene: TRBD2; clone size: NA; V gene: TRBV6-1; CDR3 protein: CASSEAGSGRALGTGELFF; CDR3 DNA: TGTGCCAGCAGTGAAGCGGGTAGCGGGAGGGCCTTAGGGACCGGGGAGCTGTTTTTT
CDR3 length: 13; J gene: TRBJ1-2; D gene: NA; clone size: NA; V gene: TRBV6-6; CDR3 protein: CASSYSPLYGYTF; CDR3 DNA: TGTGCCAGCAGTTACTCCCCCCTCTATGGCTACACCTTC
CDR3 length: 15; J gene: TRBJ1-5; D gene: NA; clone size: NA; V gene: TRBV28; CDR3 protein: CASSGGDTGNQPQHF; CDR3 DNA: TGTGCCAGCAGCGGCGGGGATACAGGTAATCAGCCCCAGCATTTT
CDR3 length: 14; J gene: TRBJ1-6; D gene: TRBD1; clone size: NA; V gene: TRBV18; CDR3 protein: CASSPQGGDSPLHF; CDR3 DNA: TGTGCCAGCTCACCCCAGGGGGGTGATTCACCCCTCCACTTT
CDR3 length: 17; J gene: TRBJ2-5; D gene: TRBD2; clone size: NA; V gene: TRBV18; CDR3 protein: CASSPDRSPLAAETQYF; CDR3 DNA: TGTGCCAGCTCACCGGACAGAAGTCCACTAGCGGCAGAGACCCAGTACTTC